The 6 T cell receptor beta chains below were found in one sample sequenced in a study of T cell repertoires in cytomegalovirus infection. A single record per CDR3 protein comes from TCRdb applying MiXCR to the reads. Of some 800,000 distinct CDR3 sequences in the sample, almost 30% were seen once. No antigen has been identified for these receptors. Sequenced material: cultured CD8+ T cells from PBMCs, taken from culture after CMV antigen stimulation. The source of these receptors is a human donor in good health (CMV status not recorded). Some clones in this sample may be carry-over from other donors' samples.

The table lists this clonotype with a count of one. V gene TRBV19 combines with J gene TRBJ2-5, with TRBD2 matching over 11 bases. The germline V gene encodes CDR1 LNHDA and CDR2 SQIVND (reference sequence). This CDR3 has 15 residues. V lost 7 bases, J lost 5 bases, and 9 bases stayed unmatched. This chain's CDR3 is CASTPSGGPSETQYF. The CDR3 DNA is TGTGCCAGTACCCCTAGCGGGGGGCCATCGGAGACCCAGTACTTC.

This clonotype was seen more than once but under ten times. This CDR3 reads CAISETGNEQFF. As DNA, the CDR3 is TGTGCCATCAGTGAGACGGGGAATGAGCAGTTCTTC. The chain employs TRBV10-3 and TRBJ2-1, with D possibly being TRBD2 (5 bases). This CDR3 region has 12 residues. Per the germline V gene, CDR1 is ENHRY and CDR2 is SYGVKD. The V end lost 2 bases, the J end lost 7 bases, and 6 bases lay between the germline ends.

CDR3 in DNA: TGTGCCATCAGTGAGTCGACGGTAGCGGGGGGGCAAGAGACCCAGTACTTC. Encoded protein: CAISESTVAGGQETQYF. This rearrangement joins TRBV10-3 to TRBJ2-5, with 11 bases matching TRBD2. CDR1 and CDR2 from the germline V gene are ENHRY and SYGVKD. The CDR3 totals 17 residues. V was pared by 0 bases and J by 2 bases, with 5 bases of the junction left unmatched.

This clonotype occurred a few times. This chain connects TRBV4-1 to TRBJ2-3; 8 bases align to TRBD2. From germline, CDR1 is MGHRA and CDR2 YSYEKL. The CDR3 is 15 residues long. With 1 base clipped from V and 4 bases from J, the junction kept 4 bases outside the gene matches. The CDR3 sequence is CASSQAGGRADTQYF. CDR3 DNA: TGCGCCAGCAGCCAAGCGGGGGGGAGGGCAGATACGCAGTATTTT.

This clonotype was seen many times. The V call is TRBV7-9, the J call TRBJ1-2, with D hard to call. Trimming removed 5 bases from V and 3 bases from J, with 16 bases in between. The CDR3 totals 15 residues. Germline V lookup: CDR1 SEHNR, CDR2 FQNEAQ (reference sequence). Here the CDR3 DNA reads TGTGCCAGCAGCCCCCAGAGCGGGGAGGACTATGGCTACACCTTC. Amino acids: CASSPQSGEDYGYTF.

This clonotype has just a few counts. The V gene is TRBV12-3 or TRBV12-4, the J gene TRBJ2-5; 9 bases are a match to TRBD2. The CDR3 extends over 18 amino acids. V lost 0 bases to trimming and J lost 2 bases; unmatched junction nucleotides: 10. The CDR3 spells CASSLAGGLAGRQETQYF. As DNA, the CDR3 is TGTGCCAGCAGTTTAGCCGGGGGGCTAGCGGGGAGACAAGAGACCCAGTACTTC.